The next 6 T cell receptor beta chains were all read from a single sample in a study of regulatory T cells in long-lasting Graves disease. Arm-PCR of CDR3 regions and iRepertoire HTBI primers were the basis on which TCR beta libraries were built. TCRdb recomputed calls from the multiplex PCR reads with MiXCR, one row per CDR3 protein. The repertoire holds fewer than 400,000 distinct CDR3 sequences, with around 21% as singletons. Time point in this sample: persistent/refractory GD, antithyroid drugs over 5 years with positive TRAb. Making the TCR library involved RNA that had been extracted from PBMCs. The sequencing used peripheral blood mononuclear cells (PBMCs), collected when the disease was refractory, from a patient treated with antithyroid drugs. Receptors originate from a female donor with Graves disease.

DNA of the CDR3: TGTGCCAGCAGTGATCCCCTAGCGGGAGAAGCAGATACGCAGTATTTT. Its translation is CASSDPLAGEADTQYF. V is TRBV6-1 and J is TRBJ2-3, with 10 bases that match TRBD2. Germline values: CDR1 MNHNS, CDR2 SASEGT. The V gene end was trimmed by 3 bases and the J gene end by 4 bases; junction bases not matched to a gene: 7. The CDR3 runs 16 residues.

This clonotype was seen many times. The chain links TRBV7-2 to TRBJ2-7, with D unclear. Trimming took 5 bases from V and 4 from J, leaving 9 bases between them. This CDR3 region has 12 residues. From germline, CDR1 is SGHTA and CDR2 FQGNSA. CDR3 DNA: TGTACCAGCAGCCTACCCACGTACGAGCAGTACTTC. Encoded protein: CTSSLPTYEQYF.

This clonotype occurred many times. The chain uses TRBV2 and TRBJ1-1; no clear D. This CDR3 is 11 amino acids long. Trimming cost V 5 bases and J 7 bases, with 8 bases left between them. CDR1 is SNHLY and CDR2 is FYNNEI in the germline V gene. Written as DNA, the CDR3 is TGTGCCAGCAGTCGACTGAATGAAGCTTTCTTT. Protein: CASSRLNEAFF.

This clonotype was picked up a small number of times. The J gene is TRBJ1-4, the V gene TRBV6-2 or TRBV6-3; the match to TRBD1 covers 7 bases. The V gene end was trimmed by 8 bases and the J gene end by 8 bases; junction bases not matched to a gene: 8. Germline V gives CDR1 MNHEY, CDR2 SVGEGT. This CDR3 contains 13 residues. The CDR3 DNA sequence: TGTGCCAGCCGGGGAGGGGGCAGGGAAAAACTGTTTTTT. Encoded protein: CASRGGGREKLFF.

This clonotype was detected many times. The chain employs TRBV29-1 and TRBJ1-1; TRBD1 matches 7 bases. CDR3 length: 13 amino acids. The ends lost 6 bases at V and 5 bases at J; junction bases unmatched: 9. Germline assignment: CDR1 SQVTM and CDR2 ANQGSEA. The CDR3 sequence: CSVRTGAKTEAFF. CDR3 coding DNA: TGCAGCGTGCGTACAGGGGCCAAGACTGAAGCTTTCTTT.

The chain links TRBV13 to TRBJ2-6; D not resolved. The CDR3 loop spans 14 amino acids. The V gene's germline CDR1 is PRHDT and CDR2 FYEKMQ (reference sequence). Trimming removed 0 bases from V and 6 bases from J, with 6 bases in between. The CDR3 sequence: CASSLGLKANVLTF. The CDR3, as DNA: TGTGCCAGCAGCTTAGGACTCAAGGCCAACGTCCTGACTTTC.